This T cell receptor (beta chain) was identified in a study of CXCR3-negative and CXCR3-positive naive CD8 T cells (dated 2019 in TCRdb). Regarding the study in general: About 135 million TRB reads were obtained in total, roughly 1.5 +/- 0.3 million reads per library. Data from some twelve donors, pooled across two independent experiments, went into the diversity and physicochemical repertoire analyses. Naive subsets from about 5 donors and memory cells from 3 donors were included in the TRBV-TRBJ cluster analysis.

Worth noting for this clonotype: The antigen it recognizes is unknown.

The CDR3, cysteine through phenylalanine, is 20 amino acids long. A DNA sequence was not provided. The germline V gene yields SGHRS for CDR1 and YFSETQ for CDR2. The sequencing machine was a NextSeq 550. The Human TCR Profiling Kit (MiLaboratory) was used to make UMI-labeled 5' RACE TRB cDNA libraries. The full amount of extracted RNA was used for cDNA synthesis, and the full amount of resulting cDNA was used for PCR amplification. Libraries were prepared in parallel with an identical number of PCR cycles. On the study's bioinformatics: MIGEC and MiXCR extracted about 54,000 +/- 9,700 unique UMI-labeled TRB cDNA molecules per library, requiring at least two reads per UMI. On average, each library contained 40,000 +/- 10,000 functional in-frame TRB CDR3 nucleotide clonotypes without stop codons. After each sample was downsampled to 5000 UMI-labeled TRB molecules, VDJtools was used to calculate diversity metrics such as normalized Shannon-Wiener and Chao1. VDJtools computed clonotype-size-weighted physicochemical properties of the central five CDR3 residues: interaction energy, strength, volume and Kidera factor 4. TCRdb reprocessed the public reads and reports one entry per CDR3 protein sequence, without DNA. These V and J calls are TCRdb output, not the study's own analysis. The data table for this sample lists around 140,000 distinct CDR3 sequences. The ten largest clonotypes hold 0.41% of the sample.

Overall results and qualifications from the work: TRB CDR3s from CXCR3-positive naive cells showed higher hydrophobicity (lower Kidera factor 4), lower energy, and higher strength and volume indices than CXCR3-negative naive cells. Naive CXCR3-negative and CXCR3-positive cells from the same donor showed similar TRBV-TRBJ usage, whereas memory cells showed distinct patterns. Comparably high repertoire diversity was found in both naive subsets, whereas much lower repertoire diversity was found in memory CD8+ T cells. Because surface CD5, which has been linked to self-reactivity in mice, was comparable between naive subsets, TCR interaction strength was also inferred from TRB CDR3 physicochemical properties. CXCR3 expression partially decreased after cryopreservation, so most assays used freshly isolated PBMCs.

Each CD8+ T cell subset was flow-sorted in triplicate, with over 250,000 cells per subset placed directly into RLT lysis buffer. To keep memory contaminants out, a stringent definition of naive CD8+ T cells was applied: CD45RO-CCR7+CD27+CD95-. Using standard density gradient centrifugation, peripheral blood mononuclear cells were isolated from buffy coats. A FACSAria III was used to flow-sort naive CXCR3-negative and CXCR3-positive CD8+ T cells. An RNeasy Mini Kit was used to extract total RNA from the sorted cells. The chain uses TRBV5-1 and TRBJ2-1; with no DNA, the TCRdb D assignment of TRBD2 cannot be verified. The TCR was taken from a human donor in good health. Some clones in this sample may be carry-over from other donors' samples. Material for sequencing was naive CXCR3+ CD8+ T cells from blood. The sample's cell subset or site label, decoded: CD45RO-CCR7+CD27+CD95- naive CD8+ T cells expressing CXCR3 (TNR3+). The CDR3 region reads CASSLDLLAGGLGSYNEQFF.